This T cell receptor (beta chain) was identified during a study of tumor and adjacent non-tumor tissue in lung cancer. The overall study: Samples averaged around 4 million productive TCRbeta reads each.

Details on this clonotype: Relative to the germline gene, one junction end is altered; a read error may explain this.

No cell sorting was done before RNA was extracted from the tissue. This CDR3 spans 15 amino acids. Germline lookup yields CDR1 GTSNPN and CDR2 SVGIG (reference sequence). Three rounds of nested PCR, following a modified ARM-PCR protocol, produced the TCRbeta library. TCRdb passed the multiplex PCR reads through MiXCR, listing each CDR3 protein once. The table lists over 110,000 distinct CDR3 sequences, roughly 66% of them singletons. Sequencing used lung tumor tissue. The source is a man aged 60 to 75 with small cell lung cancer. The chain employs TRBV30 and TRBJ2-1, with a weak D call TRBD2 (7 bases). CDR3 in amino acids: CAWTRSGGLYNEEFF. The CDR3, as DNA: TGTGCCTGGACCCGATCGGGGGGCCTGTACAATGAGGAGTTCTTC.